This TCR beta chain was captured in a study of T cell responses to AZD1222 COVID-19 vaccine. For the study at large: It was second doses at about 4 or about 12 weeks that were pooled. Study conclusions and caveats: Possibly, clonal diversity was underestimated; donors were largely white British and included more females.

Concerning this clone: Its target is unknown.

Sequencing used immunoSEQ multiplex PCR; TCRdb keeps in-frame clones, though not all of them. The profile shows 150,000 to 200,000 clones, 94% of them singletons. V shed 3 bases and J shed 5 bases, with 8 bases lying between them. From germline, CDR1 is MRHNA and CDR2 SNTAGT. This CDR3 has 13 amino acids. The chain carries TRBV6-4 and TRBJ1-5, with unresolved D. This sample comprised peripheral blood, obtained on day 0 of AZD1222 vaccination. The source of this sequence is an adult in good health. The CDR3, as DNA: TGTGCCAGCAGTGAAGTACCTTATCAGCCCCAGCATTTT. It codes for CASSEVPYQPQHF.